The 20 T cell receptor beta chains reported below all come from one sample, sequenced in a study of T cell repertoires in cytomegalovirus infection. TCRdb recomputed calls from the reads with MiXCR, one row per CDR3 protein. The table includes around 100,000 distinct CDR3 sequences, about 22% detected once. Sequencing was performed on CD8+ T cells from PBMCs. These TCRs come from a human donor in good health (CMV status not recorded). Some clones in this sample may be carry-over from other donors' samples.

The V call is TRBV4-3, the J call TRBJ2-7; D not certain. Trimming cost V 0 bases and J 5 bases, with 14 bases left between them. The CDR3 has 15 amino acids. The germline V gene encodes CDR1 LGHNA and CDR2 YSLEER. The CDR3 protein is CASSQEWQVAHEQYF. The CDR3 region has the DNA TGCGCCAGCAGCCAAGAGTGGCAGGTAGCCCACGAGCAGTACTTC.

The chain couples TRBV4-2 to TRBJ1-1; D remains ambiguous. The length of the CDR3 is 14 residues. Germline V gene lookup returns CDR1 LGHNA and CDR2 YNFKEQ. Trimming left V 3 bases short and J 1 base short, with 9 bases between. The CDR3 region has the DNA TGTGCCAGCAGCCATAGTCGGGGGAACACTGAAGCTTTCTTT. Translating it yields CASSHSRGNTEAFF.

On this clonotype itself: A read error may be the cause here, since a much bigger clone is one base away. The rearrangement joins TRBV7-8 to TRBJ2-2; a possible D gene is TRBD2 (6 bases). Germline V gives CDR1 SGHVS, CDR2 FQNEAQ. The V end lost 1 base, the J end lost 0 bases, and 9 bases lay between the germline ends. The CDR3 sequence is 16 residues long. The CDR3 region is CASSLVGLANTGELFF. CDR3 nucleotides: TGTGCCAGCAGCTTAGTGGGACTGGCGAACACCGGGGAGCTGTTTTTT.

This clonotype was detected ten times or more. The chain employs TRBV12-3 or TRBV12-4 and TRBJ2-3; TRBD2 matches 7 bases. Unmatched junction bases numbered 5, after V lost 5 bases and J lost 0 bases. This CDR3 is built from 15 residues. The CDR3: CASSPGGFSTDTQYF. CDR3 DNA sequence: TGTGCCAGCAGTCCGGGGGGTTTTAGCACAGATACGCAGTATTTT.

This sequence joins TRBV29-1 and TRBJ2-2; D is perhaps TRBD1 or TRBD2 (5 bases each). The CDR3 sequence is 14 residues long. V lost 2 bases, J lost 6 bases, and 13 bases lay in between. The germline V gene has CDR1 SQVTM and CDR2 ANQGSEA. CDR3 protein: CSVELGEGPGELFF. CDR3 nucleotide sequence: TGCAGCGTTGAATTGGGTGAGGGACCCGGGGAGCTGTTTTTT.

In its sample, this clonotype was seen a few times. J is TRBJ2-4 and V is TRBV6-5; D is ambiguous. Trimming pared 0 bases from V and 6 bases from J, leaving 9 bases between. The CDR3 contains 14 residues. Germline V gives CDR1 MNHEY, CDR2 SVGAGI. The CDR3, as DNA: TGTGCCAGCAGTTACTCTTCAGTGGGAAACATTCAGTACTTC. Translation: CASSYSSVGNIQYF.

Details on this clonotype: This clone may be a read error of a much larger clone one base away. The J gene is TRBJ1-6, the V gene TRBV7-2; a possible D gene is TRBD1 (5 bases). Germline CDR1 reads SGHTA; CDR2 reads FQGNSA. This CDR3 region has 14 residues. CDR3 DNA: TGTGCCAGAAGCTTGGGGGAGTTGGGGACACCCCTCCACTTT. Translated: CARSLGELGTPLHF.

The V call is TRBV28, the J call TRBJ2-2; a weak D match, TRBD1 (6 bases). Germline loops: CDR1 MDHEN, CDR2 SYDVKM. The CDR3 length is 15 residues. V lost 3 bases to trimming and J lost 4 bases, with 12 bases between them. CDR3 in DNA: TGTGCCAGCAGTTTGGGGGCAGAGGGCACCGGGGAGCTGTTTTTT. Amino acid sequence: CASSLGAEGTGELFF.

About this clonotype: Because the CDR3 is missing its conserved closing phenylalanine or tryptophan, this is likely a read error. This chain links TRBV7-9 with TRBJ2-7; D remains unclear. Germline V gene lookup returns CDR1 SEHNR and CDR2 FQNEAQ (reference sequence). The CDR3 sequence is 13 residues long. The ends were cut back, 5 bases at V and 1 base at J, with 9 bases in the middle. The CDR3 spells CASSPGRSYEQYL. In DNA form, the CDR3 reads TGTGCCAGCAGCCCAGGACGGTCCTACGAGCAGTACCTC.

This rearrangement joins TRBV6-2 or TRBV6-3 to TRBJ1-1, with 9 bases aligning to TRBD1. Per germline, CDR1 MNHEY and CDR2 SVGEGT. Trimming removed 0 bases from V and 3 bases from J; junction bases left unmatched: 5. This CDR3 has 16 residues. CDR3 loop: CASSYSGTGLYTEAFF. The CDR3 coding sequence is TGTGCCAGCAGTTACTCCGGGACAGGGTTGTACACTGAAGCTTTCTTT.

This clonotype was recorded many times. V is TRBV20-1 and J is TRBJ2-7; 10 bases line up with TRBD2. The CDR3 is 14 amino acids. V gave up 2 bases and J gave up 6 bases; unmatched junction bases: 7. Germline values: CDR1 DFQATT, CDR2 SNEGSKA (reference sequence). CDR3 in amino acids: CSARLAGGVVEQYF. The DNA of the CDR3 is TGCAGTGCTAGATTAGCGGGAGGAGTGGTCGAGCAGTACTTC.

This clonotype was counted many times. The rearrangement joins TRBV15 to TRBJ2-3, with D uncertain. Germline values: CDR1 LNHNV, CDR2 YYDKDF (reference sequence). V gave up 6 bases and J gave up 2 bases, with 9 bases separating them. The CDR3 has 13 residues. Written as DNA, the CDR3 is TGTGCCACCAGTGTCGGTTCCACAGATACGCAGTATTTT. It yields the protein CATSVGSTDTQYF.

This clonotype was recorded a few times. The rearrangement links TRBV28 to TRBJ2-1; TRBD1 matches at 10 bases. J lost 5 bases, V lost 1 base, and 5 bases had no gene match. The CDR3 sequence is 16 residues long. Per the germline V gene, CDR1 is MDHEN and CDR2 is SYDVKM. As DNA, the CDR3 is TGTGCCAGCAGTTTATCGGGGACAGGGGTTGACAATGAGCAGTTCTTC. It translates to CASSLSGTGVDNEQFF.

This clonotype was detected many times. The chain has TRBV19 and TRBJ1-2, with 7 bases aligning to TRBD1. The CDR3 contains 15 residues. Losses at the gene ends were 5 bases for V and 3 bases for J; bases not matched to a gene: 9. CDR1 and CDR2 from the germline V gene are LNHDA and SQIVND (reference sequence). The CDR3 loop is CASSLNPGTDYGYTF. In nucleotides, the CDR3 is TGTGCCAGTAGTCTAAATCCCGGGACAGACTATGGCTACACCTTC.

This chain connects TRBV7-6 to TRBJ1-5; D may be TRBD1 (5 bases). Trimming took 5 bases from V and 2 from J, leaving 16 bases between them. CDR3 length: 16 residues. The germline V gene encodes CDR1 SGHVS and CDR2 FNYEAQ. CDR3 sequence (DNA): TGTGCCAGCAGCCTTTCGGGACTAGGTGGCAATCAGCCCCAGCATTTT. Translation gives CASSLSGLGGNQPQHF.

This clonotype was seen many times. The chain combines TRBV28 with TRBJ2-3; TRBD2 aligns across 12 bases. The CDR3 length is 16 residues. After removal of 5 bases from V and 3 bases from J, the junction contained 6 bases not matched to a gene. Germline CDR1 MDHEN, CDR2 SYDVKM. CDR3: CASSPLAGGATDTQYF. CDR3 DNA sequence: TGTGCCAGCAGTCCCCTAGCGGGGGGGGCGACAGATACGCAGTATTTT.

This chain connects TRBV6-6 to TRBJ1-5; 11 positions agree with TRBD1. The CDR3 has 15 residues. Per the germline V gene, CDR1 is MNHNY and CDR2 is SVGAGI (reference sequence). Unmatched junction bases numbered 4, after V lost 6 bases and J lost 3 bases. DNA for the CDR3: TGTGCCAGCAGAGCGGACAGGGGGCTCAATCAGCCCCAGCATTTT. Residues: CASRADRGLNQPQHF.

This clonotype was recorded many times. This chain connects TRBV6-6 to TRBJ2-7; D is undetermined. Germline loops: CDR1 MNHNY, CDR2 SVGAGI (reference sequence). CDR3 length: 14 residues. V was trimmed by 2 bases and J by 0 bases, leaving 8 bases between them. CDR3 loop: CASSYEASSYEQYF. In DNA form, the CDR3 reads TGTGCCAGCAGTTACGAGGCTAGCTCCTACGAGCAGTACTTC.

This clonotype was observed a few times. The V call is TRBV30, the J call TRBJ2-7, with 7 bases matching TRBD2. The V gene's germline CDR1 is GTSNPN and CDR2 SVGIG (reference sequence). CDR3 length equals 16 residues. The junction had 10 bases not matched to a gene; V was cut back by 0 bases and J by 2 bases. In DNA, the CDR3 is TGTGCCTGGAGTGTACTGGTTAGCGGGCCCCCCTACGAGCAGTACTTC. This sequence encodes CAWSVLVSGPPYEQYF.

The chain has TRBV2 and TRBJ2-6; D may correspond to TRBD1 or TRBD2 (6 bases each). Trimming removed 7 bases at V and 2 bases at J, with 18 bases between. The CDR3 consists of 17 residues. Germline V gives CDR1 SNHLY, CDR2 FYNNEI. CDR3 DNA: TGTGCCAGCATGCAATCTGGGGGGCGGCCTGGGGCCAACGTCCTGACTTTC. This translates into CASMQSGGRPGANVLTF.